A single TCR beta chain is shown here with its context. The clone's antigen remains unknown. No quality values exist for individual bases; no much larger clone is one base distant. The source of the sample is a study of blood T cells in healthy people across ages (dated by TCRdb to between 2014 and 2017). Broadly, across the study: In model experiments, template switching captured roughly one uniquely barcoded TCR beta cDNA molecule for every two T cells. Age-related changes in TCR beta repertoire diversity were measured in the study by deep sequencing normalized with unique cDNA molecular identifiers. The donors were split into four age groups: young (average 16 years), middle-aged (39), aged (62) and long-lived (roughly 86). Donors of different ages were randomly distributed across sequencing lanes to avoid experimental bias. For two donors (one aged 18 to 30 and one aged 80 or older), the study analyzed two additional independent replicas of 1 million unique cDNA reads from the same blood draw.

From its cysteine to its phenylalanine, the CDR3 spans 17 amino acids. Kept here is only the CDR3 DNA, which spans 51 bases and is read in frame from base 1. As encoded in the germline V gene, CDR1 is SGHDN while CDR2 is FVKESK. V is clipped by 3 bases and J by 0 bases, and the sequence between their germline boundaries is 12 bases long. Broad study findings and their caveats: Bulk unsorted PBMC profiling prevented conclusive comparison of naive and antigen-experienced compartments. There was a strong correlation between observed TCR beta diversity and the percentage of naive T cells measured by flow cytometry. The CMV infection status of donors was not known, potentially confounding age-related changes in expanded clonotypes. Estimates of total diversity based on one million sequenced T cells were considered lower bounds and underestimates. Compared with the aged group, more naive CD4+ T cells, fewer expanded clones and increased TCR diversity were shown by the long-lived group, suggesting age selection. As age increased, observed TCR beta diversity per million T cells dropped in a roughly linear way, and a significant reduction was already evident by age 40.

Library preparation was by 5' RACE. A second PCR of roughly 7 to 11 cycles was performed with a sample-barcoded 5' primer and a J-beta primer mix. Each TCR beta cDNA molecule received a unique molecular identifier from a template-switch 5' adaptor carrying 12 random nucleotides. Each sample yielded at least 2.5 million CDR3-containing paired-end reads. First-strand cDNA was synthesized from all RNA with the Mint cDNA synthesis kit, primed by a TRBC-specific oligonucleotide. Following uracil-DNA glycosylase treatment, all cDNA underwent a first 18-cycle PCR with the universal primers M1SS and BC2_uni_R. The paper's data handling went like this. For normalization, 1 million high-quality reads were randomly selected from each sample, with every read carrying a distinct molecular identifier. Reads sharing molecular identifiers were discarded rather than binned into consensus sequences. MiTCR, run with a Q25 quality threshold and the strictest error-elimination algorithm, handled CDR3 identification, clonotype clustering and error correction. Lower-bound total TCR beta diversity was estimated with a nonparametric unseen species model using Euler transformation. The public sequencing data were trimmed at Q25 with fastp and processed into clonotypes with MiXCR by TCRdb, which kept only in-frame beta chains. Each record represents a unique CDR3 protein, reported with the most common genes and DNA among its rows. These V and J calls are TCRdb output, not the study's own analysis. For this sample the table gives around 1,800,000 distinct CDR3 sequences, of which about two fifths were detected only once. The top ten clonotypes cover 23% of the sample.

The approximately 39 donors, aged 6 to 90 years, were systemically healthy Caucasian individuals from Russia. Ten milliliters of peripheral blood were drawn from each donor into EDTA-treated Vacutainer tubes. Ficoll-Paque density-gradient centrifugation was used to isolate PBMCs, with at least 7 million per sample. Total RNA was extracted from PBMCs with Trizol reagent, with at least 5.5 micrograms obtained per sample. The percentages of naive CD45RAhigh/CD27high T cells were determined by flow cytometry on a PBMC aliquot from every donor. This TCR was recovered from a human donor in good health. Sequencing was performed on blood. Here the chain combines TRBV14 and TRBJ2-6, with the D call perhaps TRBD1 or TRBD2, as 5 bases match in each case. CDR3 sequence: CASSHGAGSSGANVLTF. The DNA sequence reads TGTGCCAGCAGCCATGGGGCAGGGAGCTCTGGGGCCAACGTCCTGACTTTC.